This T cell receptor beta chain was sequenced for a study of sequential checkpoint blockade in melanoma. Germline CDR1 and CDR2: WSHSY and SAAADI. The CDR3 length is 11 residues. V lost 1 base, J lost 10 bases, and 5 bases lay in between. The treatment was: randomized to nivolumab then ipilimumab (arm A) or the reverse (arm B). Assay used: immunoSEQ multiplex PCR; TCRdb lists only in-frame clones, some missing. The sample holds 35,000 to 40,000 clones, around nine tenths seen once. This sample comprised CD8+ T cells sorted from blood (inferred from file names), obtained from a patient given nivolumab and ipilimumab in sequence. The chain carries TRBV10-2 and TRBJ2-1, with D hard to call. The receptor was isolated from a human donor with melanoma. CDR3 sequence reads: CASSEYYEQFF. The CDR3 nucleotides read TGCGCCAGCAGTGAGTACTACGAGCAGTTCTTC.